These 14 T cell receptor beta chains originate from one sample sequenced in a study of blood T cell repertoires in COVID-19 (TCRdb year 2020). Library prep was done by the immunoSEQ multiplex PCR assay. TCRdb's version of the immuneACCESS table is confined to in-frame rearrangements and falls short of the full clone set. An unresolved V gene accounts for under half of the shortfall where checked; the remainder is of unknown origin. The sample yields approximately 190,000 clones; about 88% were counted once. The ten largest clones take up 14% of the sample. The sequenced sample consisted of peripheral blood. The source is a man younger than 40 with active or convalescent COVID-19.

The chain employs TRBV6-5 and TRBJ2-5; no reliable D call. V was trimmed by 2 bases and J by 5 bases, leaving 15 bases between them. Germline CDR1 is MNHEY and CDR2 is SVGAGI. The CDR3 covers 15 residues. The CDR3 DNA follows: TGTGCCAGCAGTTACACTCAACGCGATGTGGAGACCCAGTACTTC. This translates into CASSYTQRDVETQYF.

This clone was detected once. The chain employs TRBV30 and TRBJ2-1; the match to TRBD2 covers 10 bases. The CDR3 is made up of 14 amino acids. With 5 bases clipped from V and 2 bases from J, the junction kept 3 bases outside the gene matches. Germline V gives CDR1 GTSNPN, CDR2 SVGIG (reference sequence). CDR3 in DNA: TGTGCCTGGGGGCTAGCGGGGGCCTACAATGAGCAGTTCTTC. Translating gives CAWGLAGAYNEQFF. Using reference TRBV30 and TRBJ2-1 for the parts outside the CDR3, the full variable domain is SQTIHQWPATLVQPVGSPLSLECTVEGTSNPNLYWYRQAAGRGLQLLFYSVGIGQISSEVPQNLSASRPQDRQFILSSKKLLLSDSGFYLCAWGLAGAYNEQFFGPGTRLTVL.

In its sample, this clone was seen once. This sequence joins TRBV18 and TRBJ1-4; the D is unclear. The CDR3 extends over 12 amino acids. Germline CDR1 reads KGHSH; CDR2 reads LQKENI. The V and J ends lost 3 bases and 8 bases respectively, with 7 bases between them. In DNA form, the CDR3 reads TGTGCCAGCTCACCCTCTCAGGAAAAACTGTTTTTT. The encoded protein is CASSPSQEKLFF.

The chain couples TRBV19 to TRBJ1-2; 7 nucleotides line up with TRBD1. CDR1 and CDR2 from the germline V gene are LNHDA and SQIVND (reference sequence). Trimming took 5 bases from V and 2 from J; bases not matched to a gene: 8. This CDR3 is 15 amino acids long. CDR3 nucleotides: TGTGCCAGTAGTCTGAAGAGGGACAGCAACTATGGCTACACCTTC. It yields the protein CASSLKRDSNYGYTF. Combining the CDR3 with reference TRBV19 and TRBJ1-2 gives the whole variable domain DGGITQSPKYLFRKEGQNVTLSCEQNLNHDAMYWYRQDPGQGLRLIYYSQIVNDFQKGDIAEGYSVSREKKESFPLTVTSAQKNPTAFYLCASSLKRDSNYGYTFGSGTRLTVV.

The chain carries TRBV28 and TRBJ1-1; D gene unclear. This CDR3 contains 12 residues. Trimming stripped 2 bases from V and 1 base from J, with 2 bases between. Germline assignment: CDR1 MDHEN and CDR2 SYDVKM. CDR3 sequence (DNA): TGTGCCAGCAGTTTACAGAACACTGAAGCTTTCTTT. It is translated as CASSLQNTEAFF.

The CDR3 sequence is CASSEQVVGELFF. The CDR3 nucleotides read TGTGCCAGTAGTGAACAGGTCGTCGGGGAGCTGTTTTTT. The chain uses TRBV19 and TRBJ2-2; tentatively, D is TRBD1 (5 bases). This CDR3 region has 13 residues. Trimming took off 5 bases at V and 7 bases at J, with 11 bases between the two ends. In germline, CDR1 is LNHDA, CDR2 SQIVND (reference sequence). The full variable domain, in which reference TRBV19 and TRBJ2-2 provide the parts outside the CDR3, is DGGITQSPKYLFRKEGQNVTLSCEQNLNHDAMYWYRQDPGQGLRLIYYSQIVNDFQKGDIAEGYSVSREKKESFPLTVTSAQKNPTAFYLCASSEQVVGELFFGEGSRLTVL.

The chain couples TRBV30 to TRBJ1-5, with D possibly TRBD1 on 6 matching bases. The CDR3 runs to 15 residues. The germline V gene encodes CDR1 GTSNPN and CDR2 SVGIG (reference sequence). Trimming removed 2 bases at V and 2 bases at J, with 13 bases between. The DNA of the CDR3 is TGTGCCTGGAGTCCCGGGGGGGGCGGCAATCAGCCCCAGCATTTT. Amino acid sequence: CAWSPGGGGNQPQHF.

This chain joins TRBV10-1 and TRBJ2-5; D uncertain. The CDR3 has 15 residues. CDR1 and CDR2 from the germline V gene are WNHNN and SYGVQD (reference sequence). The V and J ends lost 0 bases and 0 bases respectively, with 8 bases between them. The CDR3 sequence: CASSESTGYQETQYF. The CDR3 DNA is TGCGCCAGCAGTGAGTCGACTGGCTACCAAGAGACCCAGTACTTC.

The chain joins TRBV3-1 (or the pseudogene TRBV3-2) to TRBJ2-3; a weak D match, TRBD2 (5 bases). V shed 3 bases and J shed 0 bases, with 7 bases lying between them. CDR3 length equals 14 residues. Looked up from germline, CDR1 is LGHDT and CDR2 is YNNKEL (reference sequence). The CDR3 sequence: CASSHGVSTDTQYF. The CDR3 nucleotides are TGTGCCAGCAGCCACGGGGTTAGCACAGATACGCAGTATTTT.

This clone was counted a single time. CDR3 sequence reads: CSVGLAGYTGELFF. The CDR3 region has the DNA TGCAGCGTTGGACTAGCGGGATACACCGGGGAGCTGTTTTTT. V and J are TRBV29-1 and TRBJ2-2; 11 positions match TRBD2. The J segment lost 3 bases and the V segment lost 4 bases, leaving 1 base of the junction unmatched. CDR1 SQVTM and CDR2 ANQGSEA come from the germline V gene. The CDR3 sequence is 14 residues long.

This chain joins TRBV7-6 and TRBJ2-5; 9 bases line up with TRBD1. There are 15 residues in the CDR3. Trimming took 2 bases from V and 2 from J; bases not matched to a gene: 3. Germline CDR1 and CDR2: SGHVS and FNYEAQ. The CDR3 DNA is TGTGCCAGCAGCTTAAGCGGGACAGGGCAAGAGACCCAGTACTTC. Its translation: CASSLSGTGQETQYF. Based on the CDR3 plus reference TRBV7-6 and TRBJ2-5, the full variable domain is GAGVSQSPRYKVTKRGQDVALRCDPISGHVSLYWYRQALGQGPEFLTYFNYEAQQDKSGLPNDRFSAERPEGSISTLTIQRTEQRDSAMYRCASSLSGTGQETQYFGPGTRLLVL.

The rearrangement links TRBV2 to TRBJ1-4; D is possibly TRBD1 (6 bases). This CDR3 has 15 residues. The germline gives CDR1 SNHLY, CDR2 FYNNEI. V was cut by 4 bases and J by 8 bases, with 17 bases left in between. The CDR3 DNA sequence: TGTGCCAGCAGTGGGGTACAGGGACAACGGGAAAAACTGTTTTTT. Its protein product is CASSGVQGQREKLFF.

This chain's CDR3 is CASSSVPADYTQYF. CDR3 in DNA: TGTGCCAGTAGTTCCGTTCCAGCGGACTATACGCAGTATTTT. V gene TRBV19 combines with J gene TRBJ2-3; D is possibly TRBD2 (5 bases). V gave up 5 bases and J gave up 7 bases, with 16 bases separating them. The CDR3 is 14 residues long. The V gene's germline CDR1 is LNHDA and CDR2 SQIVND (reference sequence).

The sample holds one count of this clone. This sequence joins TRBV5-4 and TRBJ2-3; D is perhaps TRBD2 (6 bases). The CDR3 totals 15 residues. Germline V gene sequence: CDR1 SGHNT, CDR2 YYREEE (reference sequence). V was trimmed by 3 bases and J by 2 bases, leaving 13 bases between them. The chain's CDR3 is CASSSLAPVTDTQYF. The DNA for the CDR3 is TGTGCCAGCAGCTCTCTAGCGCCCGTCACAGATACGCAGTATTTT.